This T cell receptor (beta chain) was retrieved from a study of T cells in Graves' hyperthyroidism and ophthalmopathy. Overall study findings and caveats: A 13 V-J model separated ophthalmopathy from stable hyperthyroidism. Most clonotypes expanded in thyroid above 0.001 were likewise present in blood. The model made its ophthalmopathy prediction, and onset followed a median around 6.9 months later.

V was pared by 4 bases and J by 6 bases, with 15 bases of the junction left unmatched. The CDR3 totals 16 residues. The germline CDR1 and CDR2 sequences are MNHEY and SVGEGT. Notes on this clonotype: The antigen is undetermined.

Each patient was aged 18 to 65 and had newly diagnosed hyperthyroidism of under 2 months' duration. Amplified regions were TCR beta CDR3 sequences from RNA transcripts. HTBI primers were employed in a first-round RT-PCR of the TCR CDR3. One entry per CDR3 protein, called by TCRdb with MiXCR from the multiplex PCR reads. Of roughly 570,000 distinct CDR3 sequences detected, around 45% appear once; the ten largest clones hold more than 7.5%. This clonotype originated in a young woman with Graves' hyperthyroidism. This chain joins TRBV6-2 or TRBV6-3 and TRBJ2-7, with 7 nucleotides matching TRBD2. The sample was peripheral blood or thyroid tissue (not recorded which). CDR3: CASSLSMGGSRPEQYF. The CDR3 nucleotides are TGTGCCAGCAGTTTATCGATGGGCGGGAGTCGTCCCGAGCAGTACTTC.